What follows are 20 T cell receptor beta chains derived from one specimen sequenced in a study of regulatory T cells in long-lasting Graves disease. This sample's time point: persistent/refractory GD, antithyroid drugs over 5 years with positive TRAb. Extracted PBMC RNA gave rise to the TCR library. Building of the TCR beta libraries involved iRepertoire HTBI primers and Arm-PCR of CDR3 regions. TCRdb re-derived calls from the multiplex PCR reads in MiXCR, one entry per CDR3 protein. This sample has 450,000 or so distinct CDR3 sequences, with about 20% found just once. Sequenced here: peripheral blood mononuclear cells (PBMCs), sampled when the disease was refractory, from a patient treated with antithyroid drugs. The receptors originated from a female donor with Graves disease.

This clonotype was counted at least ten times. This chain uses TRBV6-9 with TRBJ1-1; no reliable D call. CDR1 MNHGY and CDR2 SVAAGI come from the germline V gene. Trimming removed 3 bases from V and 2 bases from J, with 16 bases in between. The CDR3 totals 16 residues. CDR3 sequence (DNA): TGTGCCAGCAGTTACGAAACCGGCGACATTAACACTGAAGCTTTCTTT. Its translation is CASSYETGDINTEAFF.

This clonotype was counted many times. The rearrangement uses TRBV28 and TRBJ1-5, with D maybe TRBD1 (5 bases). Looked up from germline, CDR1 is MDHEN and CDR2 is SYDVKM. This CDR3 has 15 residues. With 6 bases removed from V and 3 bases from J, the gap between germline ends came to 15 bases. In nucleotides, the CDR3 is TGTGCCAGCAGGAGGGCTCGAGGGGACAATCAGCCCCAGCATTTT. It translates to CASRRARGDNQPQHF.

J is TRBJ1-1 and V is TRBV27; D is uncertain. The CDR3 is 11 amino acids. V gave up 5 bases and J gave up 4 bases, with 5 bases separating them. The germline gives CDR1 MNHEY, CDR2 SMNVEV (reference sequence). The DNA of the CDR3 is TGTGCCAGCAGTACGCGCACTGAAGCTTTCTTT. This codes for CASSTRTEAFF.

The J gene is TRBJ2-7, the V gene TRBV28, with TRBD2 identical over 7 bases. After removal of 4 bases from V and 4 bases from J, the junction contained 10 bases not matched to a gene. The CDR3 consists of 15 residues. Germline V gene lookup returns CDR1 MDHEN and CDR2 SYDVKM. CDR3 DNA sequence: TGTGCCAGCAGTTGGGAGCGGGACTGGGGGTACGAGCAGTACTTC. Residues: CASSWERDWGYEQYF.

Many counts were recorded for this clonotype. This chain uses TRBV10-3 with TRBJ2-3; D not certain. This CDR3 is built from 14 residues. The V end lost 4 bases, the J end lost 1 base, and 9 bases lay between the germline ends. Germline lookup yields CDR1 ENHRY and CDR2 SYGVKD. This chain's CDR3 is CAISVRTGTDTQYF. The CDR3 region has the DNA TGTGCCATCAGTGTCCGAACAGGCACAGATACGCAGTATTTT.

This clonotype occurred a few times. The chain couples TRBV2 to TRBJ1-4, with TRBD1 matching over 9 bases. CDR1 is SNHLY and CDR2 is FYNNEI in the germline V gene. There are 14 residues in the CDR3. V lost 6 bases to trimming and J lost 8 bases; unmatched junction nucleotides: 7. CDR3 coding DNA: TGTGCCAGCAGCTCGGACAGGGGAGAGGAAAAACTGTTTTTT. Translation: CASSSDRGEEKLFF.

This chain joins TRBV9 and TRBJ2-7, with 9 bases fitting TRBD2. V was pared by 3 bases and J by 6 bases, with 13 bases of the junction left unmatched. Per germline, CDR1 SGDLS and CDR2 YYNGEE. The CDR3 sequence is 16 residues long. The chain's CDR3 is CASSDQLAGLRGEQYF. In DNA form, the CDR3 reads TGTGCCAGCAGCGATCAACTAGCGGGCCTTCGGGGCGAGCAGTACTTC.

There are many counts of this clonotype. The J gene is TRBJ1-2, the V gene TRBV12-3 or TRBV12-4; D remains ambiguous. This CDR3 is 14 amino acids long. V was clipped by 2 bases and J by 8 bases, with 15 bases between them. The CDR3 loop is CASSLRRGGRGYTF. The DNA of the CDR3 is TGTGCCAGCAGTTTAAGGCGGGGAGGCAGGGGCTACACCTTC.

This clonotype appeared many times. The chain combines TRBV28 with TRBJ1-4; D uncertain. Trimming cost V 6 bases and J 8 bases, with 22 bases left between them. Germline V gene lookup returns CDR1 MDHEN and CDR2 SYDVKM. This CDR3 spans 16 amino acids. The CDR3 is CASRAGPRSHSEKLFF. Here the CDR3 DNA reads TGTGCCAGCAGGGCCGGACCTCGAAGCCACTCAGAAAAACTGTTTTTT.

V and J are TRBV7-2 and TRBJ1-1; D is uncertain. The V end was cut by 5 bases, the J end by 6 bases, with 16 bases between. Germline values: CDR1 SGHTA, CDR2 FQGNSA. CDR3 size: 14 residues. The DNA for the CDR3 is TGTGCCAGCAGCCCGTCTCTGATTGCCGCTGAAGCTTTCTTT. It specifies CASSPSLIAAEAFF.

Many counts were recorded for this clonotype. The J gene is TRBJ1-1, the V gene TRBV28; 8 bases line up with TRBD1. After removal of 6 bases from V and 1 base from J, the junction contained 4 bases not matched to a gene. CDR1 is MDHEN, CDR2 SYDVKM, per germline. This CDR3 is 14 amino acids long. Here the CDR3 reads CASSPDRGNTEAFF. The CDR3 DNA sequence: TGTGCCAGCAGCCCCGACAGGGGGAACACTGAAGCTTTCTTT. The full variable domain, with the rest looked up from reference TRBV28 and TRBJ1-1, is DVKVTQSSRYLVKRTGEKVFLECVQDMDHENMFWYRQDPGLGLRLIYFSYDVKMKEKGDIPEGYSVSREKKERFSLILESASTNQTSMYLCASSPDRGNTEAFFGQGTRLTVV.

This clonotype has more than one count but fewer than ten. The chain is built from TRBV11-3 and TRBJ2-2; D may be TRBD1 (6 bases). The V and J ends lost 5 bases and 4 bases respectively, with 14 bases between them. This CDR3 spans 15 amino acids. The germline V gene encodes CDR1 SGHNT and CDR2 YENEEA. DNA of the CDR3: TGTGCCAGCAGCCAACTCTCAGGGGTCACCGGGGAGCTGTTTTTT. Translating gives CASSQLSGVTGELFF.

In this sample, this clonotype turned up many times. The V gene is TRBV6-1, the J gene TRBJ1-5, with 7 bases matching TRBD1. The CDR3 loop spans 14 amino acids. V trimming: 6 bases; J trimming: 6 bases; junction bases outside the gene matches: 8. Germline CDR1 is MNHNS and CDR2 is SASEGT. The CDR3 is CASRAGGQGQPQHF. DNA for the CDR3: TGTGCCAGCAGAGCAGGGGGGCAGGGTCAGCCCCAGCATTTT.

The chain is built from TRBV20-1 and TRBJ2-3, with 9 bases that match TRBD2. From germline, CDR1 is DFQATT and CDR2 SNEGSKA (reference sequence). The trim removed 1 base at V and 3 bases at J, leaving 5 bases unmatched. The CDR3 loop spans 15 amino acids. The CDR3 bases are TGCAGTGCTAGAGTGGCGGGGGGGCGGACAGATACGCAGTATTTT. Protein sequence: CSARVAGGRTDTQYF.

This clonotype was recorded at least ten times. The chain is built from TRBV6-2 or TRBV6-3 and TRBJ1-1; D gene unclear. CDR1 and CDR2 from the germline V gene are MNHEY and SVGEGT. The CDR3 has 13 amino acids. V was cut by 4 bases and J by 1 base, with 7 bases left in between. CDR3 in DNA: TGTGCCAGCAGTTTGGCCACGAACACTGAAGCTTTCTTT. Translated, it gives CASSLATNTEAFF.

This clonotype was found many times. This chain joins TRBV20-1 and TRBJ1-2; the D gene is possibly TRBD1 (6 bases). V gave up 6 bases and J gave up 5 bases, with 16 bases separating them. Germline loops: CDR1 DFQATT, CDR2 SNEGSKA (reference sequence). The CDR3 runs 13 residues. Here the CDR3 DNA reads TGCAGTGCCGACGACAGGTTTAAGTATGGCTACACCTTC. As protein: CSADDRFKYGYTF.

This clonotype was recorded many times. The chain joins TRBV2 to TRBJ2-2, with D unclear. Trimming took 3 bases from V and 0 from J, leaving 8 bases between them. The CDR3 loop spans 15 amino acids. Germline values: CDR1 SNHLY, CDR2 FYNNEI. The DNA for the CDR3 is TGTGCCAGCAGTGAGGGCGGCGCGAACACCGGGGAGCTGTTTTTT. This gives the protein CASSEGGANTGELFF.

This clonotype appeared many times. The genes are TRBV7-3 and TRBJ1-2; tentatively, D is TRBD1 (6 bases). CDR3 size: 15 residues. Germline lookup yields CDR1 SGHTA and CDR2 FQGTGA. Trimming shortened V by 2 bases and J by 7 bases, and 17 bases separated the two germline ends. The CDR3 loop is CASSLSAGVDRGYTF. The CDR3 DNA follows: TGTGCCAGCAGCTTATCTGCAGGGGTCGATCGTGGCTACACCTTC.

The table lists this clonotype with many counts. The CDR3 spells CASSLWGRQGRDGYTF. CDR3 coding DNA: TGTGCCAGCAGTTTATGGGGAAGGCAGGGTCGGGATGGCTACACCTTC. This rearrangement joins TRBV28 to TRBJ1-2; D perhaps matches TRBD1 (5 bases). CDR3 length: 16 amino acids. V was pared by 0 bases and J by 6 bases, with 17 bases between. The germline CDR1 and CDR2 sequences are MDHEN and SYDVKM.

This clonotype was seen only a few times. This chain joins TRBV6-1 and TRBJ1-1; possible D gene TRBD1, 6 bases. V lost 6 bases, J lost 8 bases, and 25 bases lay in between. CDR1 and CDR2 (germline): MNHNS, SASEGT. The CDR3 is 16 amino acids. The CDR3 region has the DNA TGTGCCAGCAGAGATCCGTCGCGGGGGCCGTTAGGGGAAGCTTTCTTT. Protein product: CASRDPSRGPLGEAFF.